The subject of this entry is one T cell receptor beta chain. Assay: immunoSEQ multiplex PCR; the TCRdb copy retains only in-frame clones and omits some. Of approximately 100,000 clones listed, more than 70% are singletons. The data derive from a study of blood T cell repertoires in COVID-19. Whole-study context: Donors in the United States, Italy and Spain gave samples during acute or convalescent COVID-19. The cDNA or gDNA used as material had been derived from T cells, B-cell-depleted T cells, or PBMCs.

CDR1 is LNHDA, CDR2 SQIVND, per germline (reference sequence). The CDR3 extends over 12 amino acids. Trimming pared 8 bases from V and 3 bases from J, leaving 8 bases between. The receptor comes from a human donor in a cohort sampled during active COVID-19. Sequenced material: peripheral blood. The rearrangement uses TRBV19 and TRBJ1-5; D is undetermined. DNA for the CDR3: TGTGCCAGTGCGATGGTCAATCAGCCCCAGCATTTT. Translating gives CASAMVNQPQHF.